The 16 T cell receptor beta chains presented below share a single source sample, sequenced in a study of blood T cell repertoires in COVID-19. Libraries were prepared by immunoSEQ multiplex PCR; TCRdb keeps only in-frame clonotypes and omits some of them. The sample shows 290,000 or so clones, approximately 90% of them seen only once. The sequenced material came from peripheral blood. All receptors derive from a man between 18 and 29 years old with active or convalescent COVID-19.

The chain couples TRBV5-1 to TRBJ2-2, with 8 bases identical to TRBD1. The CDR3 has 13 amino acids. Germline V gene data show CDR1 as SGHRS and CDR2 as YFSETQ. J gave up 8 bases and V 3 bases, and 3 bases lay outside the gene matches. DNA of the CDR3: TGCGCCAGCAGCTGGTGGACAGGGGGGGAGCTGTTTTTT. This codes for CASSWWTGGELFF.

This chain connects TRBV19 to TRBJ1-1; possible D gene TRBD1, 5 bases. Trimming pared 4 bases from V and 5 bases from J, leaving 17 bases between. CDR1 and CDR2 (germline): LNHDA, SQIVND (reference sequence). The CDR3 covers 15 residues. The CDR3 DNA sequence: TGTGCCAGTAGTACCCGGGTTTCGGGGGTGACTGAAGCTTTCTTT. Protein product: CASSTRVSGVTEAFF.

The gene calls are TRBV9 and TRBJ2-3; D uncertain. The V gene lost 0 bases and the J gene lost 2 bases, with 7 bases spanning the gap. Germline V gives CDR1 SGDLS, CDR2 YYNGEE. There are 14 residues in the CDR3. The CDR3 coding sequence is TGTGCCAGCAGCGTAGGAGTGGTCACAGATACGCAGTATTTT. Its translation is CASSVGVVTDTQYF. The full variable domain, rest sourced from reference TRBV9 and TRBJ2-3, is DSGVTQTPKHLITATGQRVTLRCSPRSGDLSVYWYQQSLDQGLQFLIQYYNGEERAKGNILERFSAQQFPDLHSELNLSSLELGDSALYFCASSVGVVTDTQYFGPGTRLTVL.

The V call is TRBV7-2, the J call TRBJ2-3; D is unresolved. Trimming removed 3 bases at V and 0 bases at J, with 16 bases between. CDR1 is SGHTA, CDR2 FQGNSA, per germline. This CDR3 spans 17 amino acids. The CDR3 spells CASSFHPSVSSTDTQYF. CDR3 coding DNA: TGTGCCAGCAGCTTCCACCCCAGCGTTTCGAGCACAGATACGCAGTATTTT.

The chain recombines TRBV24-1 with TRBJ2-2, with 9 bases fitting TRBD1. J gave up 0 bases and V 4 bases, and 2 bases lay outside the gene matches. Germline values: CDR1 KGHDR, CDR2 SFDVKD. The CDR3 covers 16 residues. DNA for the CDR3: TGTGCCACCAGTGACCGACAGGGGGCGAACACCGGGGAGCTGTTTTTT. It translates to CATSDRQGANTGELFF.

This clone was seen just once. CDR3 protein: CASSLGAWNTEAFF. For the CDR3, the DNA is TGTGCCAGCAGCTTGGGGGCCTGGAACACTGAAGCTTTCTTT. This sequence joins TRBV5-5 and TRBJ1-1; no reliable D call. The CDR3 runs 14 residues. Looked up from germline, CDR1 is SGHKS and CDR2 is YYEKEE (reference sequence). V lost 0 bases, J lost 1 base, and 7 bases lay in between.

The chain joins TRBV7-2 to TRBJ2-5, with TRBD2 matching 8 bases. Trimming took 3 bases from V and 7 from J; bases not matched to a gene: 10. The CDR3 runs to 15 residues. The V gene's germline CDR1 is SGHTA and CDR2 FQGNSA. The CDR3 DNA follows: TGTGCCAGCAGCTTGCGGCGGGGGGCCGAGGGGACCCAGTACTTC. Translated, it gives CASSLRRGAEGTQYF.

The V and J genes are TRBV29-1 and TRBJ2-7; 9 bases are shared with TRBD1. Germline loops: CDR1 SQVTM, CDR2 ANQGSEA. V dropped 6 bases and J dropped 4; count of bases not matched to a gene: 7. The CDR3 is 13 residues long. The CDR3 here is CSVVDRGSYEQYF. CDR3 nucleotides: TGCAGCGTCGTCGACAGGGGGTCTTACGAGCAGTACTTC.

The V and J genes are TRBV6-2 or TRBV6-3 and TRBJ2-1; TRBD1 matches 7 bases. There are 14 residues in the CDR3. Germline assignment: CDR1 MNHEY and CDR2 SVGEGT. V lost 6 bases, J lost 11 bases, and 13 bases stayed unmatched. CDR3 protein: CASSGTARMSKQFF. CDR3 coding DNA: TGTGCCAGCAGCGGGACAGCACGAATGAGTAAGCAGTTCTTC.

This sequence joins TRBV5-6 and TRBJ1-2; D is uncertain. Germline CDR1 SGHDT, CDR2 YYEEEE. V lost 2 bases to trimming and J lost 5 bases, with 13 bases between them. The CDR3 sequence is 14 residues long. For the CDR3, the DNA is TGTGCCAGCAGCTTAGGCGGCCCGGGGTATGGCTACACCTTC. Its translation: CASSLGGPGYGYTF.

This clone appeared once. The chain has TRBV11-2 and TRBJ1-3; maybe TRBD1 (6 bases). This CDR3 has 13 amino acids. Looked up from germline, CDR1 is SGHAT and CDR2 is FQNNGV. V lost 4 bases and J 4 bases, leaving 8 bases between the germline ends. The CDR3: CASSSGVGNTIYF. The CDR3 DNA reads TGTGCCAGCAGCTCAGGGGTCGGAAACACCATATATTTT.

The chain combines TRBV5-1 with TRBJ2-3, with D possibly matching TRBD2 (6 bases). Deletions cut 6 bases from V and 2 bases from J, with 19 bases between. CDR1 and CDR2 (germline): SGHRS, YFSETQ. The CDR3 runs to 16 residues. CDR3 sequence reads: CASKGTGGTLTDTQYF. CDR3 DNA: TGCGCCAGCAAAGGAACCGGGGGAACTCTCACAGATACGCAGTATTTT.

V usage is TRBV24-1 and J usage is TRBJ2-1; 9 bases align to TRBD1. This CDR3 has 16 amino acids. The germline gives CDR1 KGHDR, CDR2 SFDVKD. J gave up 4 bases and V 5 bases, and 8 bases lay outside the gene matches. The CDR3 loop reads CATSVSGTGPYNEQFF. As DNA, the CDR3 is TGTGCCACCAGTGTTTCCGGGACAGGGCCGTACAATGAGCAGTTCTTC.

The chain recombines TRBV2 with TRBJ2-1; no clear D gene. The CDR3 consists of 10 residues. In germline, CDR1 is SNHLY, CDR2 FYNNEI. V lost 4 bases and J 8 bases, leaving 3 bases between the germline ends. CDR3 loop: CASSVYEQFF. In nucleotides, the CDR3 is TGTGCCAGCAGTGTATATGAGCAGTTCTTC.

DNA of the CDR3: TGTGCCAGCAGTGAAAGTTTGTACAGGGGTAAGACCCAGTACTTC. As protein: CASSESLYRGKTQYF. The chain links TRBV6-1 to TRBJ2-5; 7 bases align to TRBD1. This CDR3 contains 15 residues. Germline CDR1 MNHNS, CDR2 SASEGT. V trimming: 2 bases; J trimming: 6 bases; junction bases outside the gene matches: 9.

Here the CDR3 reads CASSYSSGSSRETQYF. In DNA, the CDR3 is TGTGCCAGCAGTTACTCCAGCGGGAGCTCCAGAGAGACCCAGTACTTC. The V gene is TRBV6-5, the J gene TRBJ2-5; 8 bases agree with TRBD2. The V gene end was trimmed by 0 bases and the J gene end by 4 bases; junction bases not matched to a gene: 7. Per germline, CDR1 MNHEY and CDR2 SVGAGI. The CDR3 loop spans 16 amino acids.